The following is a T cell receptor (beta chain) sequence with its context. This record comes from a study of blood T cell repertoires in COVID-19. Across the whole study: Sites in the United States, Italy and Spain provided acute and convalescent COVID-19 samples. In each case, the material was cDNA or gDNA derived from T cells, B-cell-depleted T cells, or PBMCs.

In the original workflow: By means of reference gene primer amplification, nucleated cell counts were estimated. Some clones are missing from TCRdb's copy, which holds only in-frame ones; the method was immunoSEQ multiplex PCR. V and J calls and clone size follow that table, whereas D and trimming were derived from the DNA. Of approximately 170,000 clones listed, about 85% are singletons. Germline V gene lookup returns CDR1 MGHRA and CDR2 YSYEKL. The CDR3 totals 19 residues. The V and J ends lost 1 base and 5 bases, in that order; junction bases with no gene match: 16. The V gene is TRBV4-1, the J gene TRBJ2-3, with TRBD2 identical over 9 bases. This TCR came from a woman older than 75 in a cohort sampled during active or convalescent COVID-19. Sample: peripheral blood. This CDR3 is CASSQGRRGLASLGDTQYF. The CDR3 region has the DNA TGCGCCAGCAGCCAAGGACGACGAGGACTAGCGTCCCTGGGAGATACGCAGTATTTT.